Each of the 26 T cell receptor beta chains below was sequenced from the same sample in a study of CXCR3-negative and CXCR3-positive naive CD8 T cells. Carrying UMI labels, the TRB cDNA libraries were prepared through 5' RACE. Following a re-call of the 5' RACE reads, TCRdb has one entry per CDR3 protein and lacks DNA. This table holds 70,000 to 95,000 distinct CDR3 sequences. Source material: naive CXCR3- CD8+ T cells from blood. The subset is: CD45RO-CCR7+CD27+CD95- naive CD8+ T cells lacking CXCR3 (TNR3-). The receptor set was obtained from a human donor in good health. Some clones in this sample may be carry-over from other donors' samples.

The V and J genes are TRBV12-3 or TRBV12-4 and TRBJ1-1; checking the TCRdb D call of TRBD1 is not possible without DNA. CDR3 size: 14 residues. CDR3 protein: CASSLDGGGTEAFF.

The genes are TRBV7-2 and TRBJ2-3; the TCRdb call, TRBD1, lacks DNA for checking. The CDR3 contains 15 residues. Germline CDR1 is SGHTA and CDR2 is FQGNSA. CDR3 region: CASSQTGGAGDTQYF.

This chain uses TRBV16 with TRBJ1-2. This CDR3 is built from 14 residues. Germline V gives CDR1 KGHSY, CDR2 FQNENV. CDR3 sequence: CASSQTTADYGYTF.

The chain employs TRBV5-1 and TRBJ2-3; TCRdb outputs TRBD2, but without DNA this stays unchecked. This CDR3 is built from 13 residues. Per germline, CDR1 SGHRS and CDR2 YFSETQ. The CDR3 reads CASSWPSPDTQYF.

J is TRBJ1-5 and V is TRBV20-1; checking the TCRdb D call of TRBD1 is not possible without DNA. CDR3 length: 15 residues. From germline, CDR1 is DFQATT and CDR2 SNEGSKA (reference sequence). The CDR3 sequence is CSARSGTRDNQPQHF.

The gene calls are TRBV11-3 and TRBJ2-3; TCRdb picks TRBD1, but there is no DNA to check that call. This CDR3 contains 18 residues. Germline V gene data show CDR1 as SGHNT and CDR2 as YENEEA. The CDR3 sequence is CASSLGQGARFVADTQYF.

This chain connects TRBV12-3 or TRBV12-4 to TRBJ2-6; TCRdb designates TRBD1, a call that cannot be tested without DNA. The CDR3 has 14 amino acids. CDR3 residues: CASNTGYGANVLTF.

The chain links TRBV7-6 to TRBJ2-2; without DNA, the TCRdb call of TRBD2 cannot be checked. Germline CDR1 reads SGHVS; CDR2 reads FNYEAQ. This CDR3 has 15 amino acids. CDR3 in amino acids: CASTTGTSGTGELFF.

The chain combines TRBV20-1 with TRBJ2-1; TCRdb selects TRBD2, and the lack of DNA leaves this call unchecked. Germline lookup yields CDR1 DFQATT and CDR2 SNEGSKA (reference sequence). The CDR3 is 17 residues long. CDR3: CSARDITSGIAYNEQFF.

The rearrangement uses TRBV28 and TRBJ1-2; TCRdb's D call, TRBD1, is unchecked because there is no DNA. This CDR3 has 11 amino acids. The germline V gene encodes CDR1 MDHEN and CDR2 SYDVKM. The CDR3 is CASRRGRGYTF.

The chain employs TRBV27 and TRBJ2-3; TCRdb's assignment of TRBD1 cannot be checked, as there is no DNA. This CDR3 spans 12 amino acids. CDR1 and CDR2 (germline): MNHEY, SMNVEV (reference sequence). This chain's CDR3 is CASRWGADTQYF.

The chain combines TRBV12-3 or TRBV12-4 with TRBJ2-3; TCRdb's D call of TRBD2 is untestable without DNA. The CDR3 totals 14 residues. Here the CDR3 reads CASLDREGTDTQYF.

The chain links TRBV29-1 to TRBJ2-7; TCRdb picks TRBD2, but there is no DNA to check that call. Germline values: CDR1 SQVTM, CDR2 ANQGSEA. The CDR3 is 13 residues long. The CDR3 reads CSVVEGSSYEQYF.

The CDR3 sequence: CASSLARTIGAGELFF. The rearrangement links TRBV5-1 to TRBJ2-2; TCRdb returns TRBD1, unconfirmable since there is no DNA. CDR3 length: 16 residues. Germline V gene data show CDR1 as SGHRS and CDR2 as YFSETQ.

The chain has TRBV7-3 and TRBJ2-2; the TCRdb call, TRBD1, lacks DNA for checking. The CDR3 consists of 14 residues. From germline, CDR1 is SGHTA and CDR2 FQGTGA. The CDR3 here is CASSWDLGGGELFF.

This chain links TRBV28 with TRBJ2-1; TCRdb designates TRBD2, a call that cannot be tested without DNA. The CDR3 is made up of 15 amino acids. Germline V gene lookup returns CDR1 MDHEN and CDR2 SYDVKM. This CDR3 reads CASSSDGLVGNEQFF.

This rearrangement joins TRBV7-7 to TRBJ2-1; checking the TCRdb D call of TRBD1 is not possible without DNA. In germline, CDR1 is SSHAT, CDR2 FNYEAQ (reference sequence). CDR3 size: 16 residues. Here the CDR3 reads CASSLGEEGGYNEQFF.

This chain joins TRBV19 and TRBJ2-4. The V gene's germline CDR1 is LNHDA and CDR2 SQIVND (reference sequence). The CDR3 is 14 residues long. The CDR3 here is CASSIKTGQNIQYF.

V usage is TRBV29-1 and J usage is TRBJ2-3. The CDR3 extends over 14 amino acids. Germline V gene data show CDR1 as SQVTM and CDR2 as ANQGSEA. CDR3: CSVELPVITDTQYF.

CDR3 sequence: CASIFGSDTQYF. The rearrangement uses TRBV7-2 and TRBJ2-3. CDR3 length: 12 residues. Germline V CDR1 and CDR2: SGHTA, FQGNSA.

The chain links TRBV10-3 to TRBJ2-7; TCRdb lists TRBD2, though no DNA is available to test this call. Germline lookup yields CDR1 ENHRY and CDR2 SYGVKD. The CDR3 spans 14 residues. CDR3 residues: CAISEPELGYEQYF.

This chain joins TRBV29-1 and TRBJ2-1; without DNA, the TCRdb call of TRBD1 cannot be checked. CDR3 size: 18 residues. The germline gives CDR1 SQVTM, CDR2 ANQGSEA. The CDR3 spells CSVGGDTRGPGGYNEQFF.

The chain joins TRBV7-2 to TRBJ1-1; TCRdb selects TRBD1, and the lack of DNA leaves this call unchecked. CDR1 is SGHTA and CDR2 is FQGNSA in the germline V gene. CDR3 length equals 13 residues. The CDR3 is CAARGGGNTEAFF.

The chain employs TRBV4-3 and TRBJ2-1; TCRdb lists TRBD1, though no DNA is available to test this call. Germline V CDR1 and CDR2: LGHNA, YSLEER. The CDR3 sequence is 20 residues long. This chain's CDR3 is CASTYASPGATNNLYNEQFF.

The V and J genes are TRBV29-1 and TRBJ2-1; checking the TCRdb D call of TRBD2 is not possible without DNA. The CDR3 length is 17 residues. Looked up from germline, CDR1 is SQVTM and CDR2 is ANQGSEA. The CDR3 sequence is CSVEEVSYGAQFNEQFF.

The V call is TRBV20-1, the J call TRBJ1-5; the TRBD1 assignment by TCRdb is unverifiable without DNA. The germline V gene has CDR1 DFQATT and CDR2 SNEGSKA (reference sequence). The CDR3 spans 15 residues. CDR3 region: CSARDLRGSNQPQHF.